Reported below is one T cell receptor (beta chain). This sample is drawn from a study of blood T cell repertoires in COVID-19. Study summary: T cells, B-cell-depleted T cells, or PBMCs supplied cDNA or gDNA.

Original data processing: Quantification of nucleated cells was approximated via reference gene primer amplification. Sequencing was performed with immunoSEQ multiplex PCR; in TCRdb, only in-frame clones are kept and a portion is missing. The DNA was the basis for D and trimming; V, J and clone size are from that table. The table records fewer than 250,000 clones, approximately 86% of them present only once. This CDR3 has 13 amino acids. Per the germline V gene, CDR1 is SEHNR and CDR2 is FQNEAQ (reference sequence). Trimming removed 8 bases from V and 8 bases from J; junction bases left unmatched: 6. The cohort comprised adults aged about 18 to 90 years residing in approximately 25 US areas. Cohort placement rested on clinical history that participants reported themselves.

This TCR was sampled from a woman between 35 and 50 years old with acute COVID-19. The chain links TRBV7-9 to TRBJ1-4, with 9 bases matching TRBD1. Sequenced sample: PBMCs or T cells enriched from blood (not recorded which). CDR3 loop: CASVQGAGEKLFF. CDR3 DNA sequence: TGTGCCAGCGTACAGGGGGCAGGGGAAAAACTGTTTTTT. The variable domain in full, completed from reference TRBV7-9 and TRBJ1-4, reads DTGVSQNPRHKITKRGQNVTFRCDPISEHNRLYWYRQTLGQGPEFLTYFQNEAQLEKSRLLSDRFSAERPKGSFSTLEIQRTEQGDSAMYLCASVQGAGEKLFFGSGTQLSVL.